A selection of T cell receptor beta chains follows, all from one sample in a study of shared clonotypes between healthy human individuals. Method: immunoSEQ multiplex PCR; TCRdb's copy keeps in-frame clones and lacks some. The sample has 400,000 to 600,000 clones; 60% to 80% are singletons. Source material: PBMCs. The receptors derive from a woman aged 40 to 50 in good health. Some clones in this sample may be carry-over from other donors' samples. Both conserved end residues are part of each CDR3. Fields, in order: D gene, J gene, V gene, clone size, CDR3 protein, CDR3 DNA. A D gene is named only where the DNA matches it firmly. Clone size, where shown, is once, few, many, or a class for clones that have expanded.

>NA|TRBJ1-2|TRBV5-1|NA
CASSLGSNYGYTF
TGCGCCAGCAGCTTAGGATCTAACTATGGCTACACCTTC
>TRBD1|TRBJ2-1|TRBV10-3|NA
CATTGAGNEQFF
TGTGCCACCACAGGGGCCGGGAATGAGCAGTTCTTC
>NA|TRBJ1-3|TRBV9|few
CASSPGGESGNTIYF
TGTGCCAGCAGCCCTGGGGGGGAATCTGGAAACACCATATATTTT
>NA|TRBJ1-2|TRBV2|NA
CASSQERTVYNYGYTF
TGTGCCAGCAGCCAGGAGAGGACAGTTTATAACTATGGCTACACCTTC
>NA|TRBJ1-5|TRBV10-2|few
CASSESTAKQPQHF
TGCGCCAGCAGTGAGTCGACAGCAAAACAGCCCCAGCATTTT
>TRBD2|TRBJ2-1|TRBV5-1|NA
CASSITGTSRNEQFF
TGCGCCAGCAGCATCACCGGGACTAGCCGCAATGAGCAGTTCTTC
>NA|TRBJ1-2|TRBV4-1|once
CASSQGGVDGYTF
TGCGCCAGCAGTCAAGGGGGGGTGGATGGCTACACCTTC
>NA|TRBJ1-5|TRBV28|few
CASSFGKTAQHF
TGTGCCAGCAGTTTTGGGAAGACAGCCCAGCATTTT
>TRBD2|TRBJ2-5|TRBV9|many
CASSVGLAGGTQYF
TGTGCCAGCAGCGTCGGACTAGCGGGAGGGACCCAGTACTTC
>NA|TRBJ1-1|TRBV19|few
CASSIEVVHTEAFF
TGTGCCAGTAGTATAGAGGTTGTTCACACTGAAGCTTTCTTT
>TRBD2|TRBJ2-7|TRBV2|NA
CASSPGLGSYEQYF
TGTGCCAGCAGTCCGGGACTAGGCTCCTACGAGCAGTACTTC
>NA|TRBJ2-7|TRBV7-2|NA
CASSLPGLGEQYF
TGTGCCAGCAGTCTTCCGGGACTGGGCGAGCAGTACTTC
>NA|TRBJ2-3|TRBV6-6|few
CASSYSGINTDTQYF
TGTGCCAGCAGTTACTCTGGCATAAACACAGATACGCAGTATTTT
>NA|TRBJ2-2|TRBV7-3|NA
CASSLMRTINTGELFF
TGTGCCAGCAGCTTAATGAGGACAATTAACACCGGGGAGCTGTTTTTT
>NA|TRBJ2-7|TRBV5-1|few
CASSLDSYGYEQYF
TGCGCCAGCAGCTTGGACTCTTATGGGTACGAGCAGTACTTC
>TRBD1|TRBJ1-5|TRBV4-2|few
CASSQDLKGTGVLQPQHF
TGTGCCAGCAGCCAAGACCTAAAGGGGACAGGGGTGCTTCAGCCCCAGCATTTT
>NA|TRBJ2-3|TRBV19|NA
CASSGGRHGTDTQYF
TGTGCCAGTAGTGGGGGTCGGCACGGCACAGATACGCAGTATTTT
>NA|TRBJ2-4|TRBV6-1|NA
CASSEYPDRRIQYF
TGTGCCAGCAGTGAATACCCGGACCGGAGGATTCAGTACTTC
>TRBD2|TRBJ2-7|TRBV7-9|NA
CASSRGTSGVGSYEQYF
TGTGCCAGCAGCCGGGGGACTAGCGGAGTAGGGTCCTACGAGCAGTACTTC
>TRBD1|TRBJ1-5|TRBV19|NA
CASSSQGAQPQHF
TGTGCCAGTAGTAGTCAGGGGGCTCAGCCCCAGCATTTT
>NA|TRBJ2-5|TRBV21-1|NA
CASSNFIKGEQETQYF
TGTGCCAGCAGCAACTTTATCAAGGGGGAACAAGAGACCCAGTACTTC
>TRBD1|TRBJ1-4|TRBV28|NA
CASSYRTGRATNEKLFF
TGTGCCAGCAGTTACAGGACAGGGCGGGCAACTAATGAAAAACTGTTTTTT
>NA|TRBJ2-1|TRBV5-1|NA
CASSLVGVGNEQFF
TGCGCCAGCAGCTTGGTGGGAGTCGGGAATGAGCAGTTCTTC
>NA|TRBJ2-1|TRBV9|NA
CASSAGNEQFF
TGTGCCAGCAGCGCGGGAAATGAGCAGTTCTTC
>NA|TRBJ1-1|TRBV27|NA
CASSSPRTANTEAFF
TGTGCCAGCAGTTCCCCTCGGACGGCGAACACTGAAGCTTTCTTT
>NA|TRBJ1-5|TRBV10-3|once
CAISGSSGVNQPQHF
TGTGCCATCAGTGGATCTTCAGGGGTAAATCAGCCCCAGCATTTT
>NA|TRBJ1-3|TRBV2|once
CASRTGNIGNTIYF
TGTGCCAGCAGAACGGGGAATATTGGAAACACCATATATTTT
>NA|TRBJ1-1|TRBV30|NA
CAWKPRNTEAFF
TGTGCCTGGAAGCCCCGGAACACTGAAGCTTTCTTT
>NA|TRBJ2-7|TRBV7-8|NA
CASSLTGREQYF
TGTGCCAGCAGCCTTACGGGGAGGGAGCAGTACTTC
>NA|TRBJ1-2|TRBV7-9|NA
CASSFSSQLNYGYTF
TGTGCCAGCAGCTTTAGTTCACAGCTTAACTATGGCTACACCTTC
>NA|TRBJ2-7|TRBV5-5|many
CASSYRDAPYADEQYF
TGTGCCAGCAGCTACCGCGACGCACCATACGCGGACGAGCAGTACTTC
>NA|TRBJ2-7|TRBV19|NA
CASSPGLYEQYF
TGTGCCAGTAGCCCGGGACTCTACGAGCAGTACTTC
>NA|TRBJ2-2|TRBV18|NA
CASSPGFGTGELFF
TGTGCCAGCTCACCAGGGTTCGGGACCGGGGAGCTGTTTTTT
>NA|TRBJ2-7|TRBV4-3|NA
CASSQGASASYEQYF
TGCGCCAGCAGCCAAGGGGCTAGCGCGTCCTACGAGCAGTACTTC
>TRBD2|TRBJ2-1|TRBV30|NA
CAWSRGLAGRVDEQFF
TGTGCCTGGAGCCGGGGACTAGCGGGAAGAGTAGATGAGCAGTTCTTC
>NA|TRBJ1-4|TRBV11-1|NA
CASSPVTGEKLFF
TGTGCCAGCAGCCCCGTCACCGGTGAAAAACTGTTTTTT
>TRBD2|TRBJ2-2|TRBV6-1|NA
CASSDPREASNTGELFF
TGTGCCAGCAGTGATCCGCGGGAGGCCTCGAACACCGGGGAGCTGTTTTTT
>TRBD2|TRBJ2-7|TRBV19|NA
CASSIVAGVYEQYF
TGTGCCAGTAGTATAGTTGCGGGAGTCTACGAGCAGTACTTC
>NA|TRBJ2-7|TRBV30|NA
CAWTPTGDIGTYEQYF
TGTGCCTGGACCCCCACCGGGGACATAGGAACCTACGAGCAGTACTTC
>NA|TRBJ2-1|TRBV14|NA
CASSPRDNEQFF
TGTGCCAGCAGCCCGCGGGACAATGAGCAGTTCTTC
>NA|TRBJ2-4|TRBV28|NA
CASSYIDETDQYF
TGTGCCAGCAGTTACATTGATGAAACAGATCAGTACTTC
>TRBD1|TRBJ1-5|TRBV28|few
CASSFGQEYQPQHF
TGTGCCAGCAGTTTCGGACAGGAGTATCAGCCCCAGCATTTT
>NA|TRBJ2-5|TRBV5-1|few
CASSLSETQYF
TGCGCCAGCAGCTTATCCGAGACCCAGTACTTC
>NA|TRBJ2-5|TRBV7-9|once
CASSPGLGGETQYF
TGTGCCAGCAGCCCCGGACTAGGGGGTGAGACCCAGTACTTC
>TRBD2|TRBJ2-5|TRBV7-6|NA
CASSLPGGETQYF
TGTGCCAGCAGCTTACCGGGAGGGGAGACCCAGTACTTC
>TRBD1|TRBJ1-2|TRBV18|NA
CASSPNRQGGDGYTF
TGTGCCAGCTCACCGAACAGACAGGGGGGAGATGGCTACACCTTC
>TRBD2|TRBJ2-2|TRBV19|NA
CASSDYTGLAGINTGELFF
TGTGCCAGTAGTGACTACACGGGACTAGCGGGGATAAACACCGGGGAGCTGTTTTTT
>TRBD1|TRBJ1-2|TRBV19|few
CASSSRDRGNYGYTF
TGTGCCAGTAGTAGCCGGGACAGGGGAAACTATGGCTACACCTTC
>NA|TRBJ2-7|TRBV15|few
CATSRAGGPYEQYF
TGTGCCACCAGCAGGGCAGGGGGGCCCTACGAGCAGTACTTC
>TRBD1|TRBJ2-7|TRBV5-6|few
CASSKDRDRTSYSYEQYF
TGTGCCAGCAGCAAAGACCGGGACAGGACCTCTTACTCCTACGAGCAGTACTTC
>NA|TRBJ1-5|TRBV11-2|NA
CASSSPGQATNQPQHF
TGTGCCAGCAGCTCCCCGGGTCAGGCTACCAATCAGCCCCAGCATTTT
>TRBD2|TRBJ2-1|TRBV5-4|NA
CASSTGGTSEYNEQFF
TGTGCCAGCAGCACGGGTGGGACTAGCGAATACAATGAGCAGTTCTTC
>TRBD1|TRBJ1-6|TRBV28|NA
CATKTPRQGLVSPLHF
TGTGCCACCAAGACTCCAAGACAGGGTTTAGTATCACCCCTCCACTTT
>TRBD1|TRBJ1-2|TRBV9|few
CASSVAWGQGGGYTF
TGTGCCAGCAGCGTTGCGTGGGGACAGGGAGGTGGCTACACCTTC